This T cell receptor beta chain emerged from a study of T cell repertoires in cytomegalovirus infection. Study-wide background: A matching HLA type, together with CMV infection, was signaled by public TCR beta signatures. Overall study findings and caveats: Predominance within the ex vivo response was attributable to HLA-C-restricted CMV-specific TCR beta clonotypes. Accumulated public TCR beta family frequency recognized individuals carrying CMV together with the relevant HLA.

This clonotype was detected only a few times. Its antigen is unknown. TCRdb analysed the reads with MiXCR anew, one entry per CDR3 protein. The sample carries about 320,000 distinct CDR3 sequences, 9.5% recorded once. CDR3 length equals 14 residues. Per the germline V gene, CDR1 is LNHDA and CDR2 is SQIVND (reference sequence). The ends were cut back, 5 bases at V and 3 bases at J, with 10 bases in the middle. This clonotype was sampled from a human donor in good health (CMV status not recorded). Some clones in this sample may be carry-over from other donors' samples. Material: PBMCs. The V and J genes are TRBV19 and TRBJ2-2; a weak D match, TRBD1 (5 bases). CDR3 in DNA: TGTGCCAGTAGTGGCAGGGCGGACACCGGGGAGCTGTTTTTT. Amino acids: CASSGRADTGELFF.